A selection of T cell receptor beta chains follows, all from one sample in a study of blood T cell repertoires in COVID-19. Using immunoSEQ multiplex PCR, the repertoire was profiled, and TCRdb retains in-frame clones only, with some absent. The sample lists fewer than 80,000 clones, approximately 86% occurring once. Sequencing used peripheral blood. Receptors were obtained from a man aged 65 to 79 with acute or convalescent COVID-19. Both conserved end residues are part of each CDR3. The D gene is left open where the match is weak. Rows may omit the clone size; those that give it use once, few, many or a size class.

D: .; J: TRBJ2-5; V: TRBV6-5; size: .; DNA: TGTGCCAGCAGTTACCCCGGAGCCCCCTCGACGTACTTC; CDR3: CASSYPGAPSTYF
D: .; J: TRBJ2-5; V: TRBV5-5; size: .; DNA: TGTGCCAGCAGCCCGCCCCATATACAGGGCCCCCAAGAGACCCAGTACTTC; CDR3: CASSPPHIQGPQETQYF
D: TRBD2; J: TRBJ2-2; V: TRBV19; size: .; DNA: TGTGCCAGTAGTATGGGGGGGACGAACACCGGGGAGCTGTTTTTT; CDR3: CASSMGGTNTGELFF
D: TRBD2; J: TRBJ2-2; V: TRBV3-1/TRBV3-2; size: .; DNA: TGTGCCAGCAGCCTATTGGGGGAGGGCGGCACCGGGGAGCTGTTTTTT; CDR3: CASSLLGEGGTGELFF
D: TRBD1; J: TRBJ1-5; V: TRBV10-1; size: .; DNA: TGCGCCAGCAGCCCCTGGACAGGGGGACATAGCAATCAGCCCCAGCATTTT; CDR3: CASSPWTGGHSNQPQHF
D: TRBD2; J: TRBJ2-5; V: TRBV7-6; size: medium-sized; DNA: TGTGCCAGCAGCCCGACTAGCGGACCTCAAGAGACCCAGTACTTC; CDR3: CASSPTSGPQETQYF
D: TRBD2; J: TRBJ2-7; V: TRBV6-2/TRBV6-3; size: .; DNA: TGTGCCAGCAGTTACGTAGCGGGAGCATGGAAGGAGCAGTACTTC; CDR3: CASSYVAGAWKEQYF
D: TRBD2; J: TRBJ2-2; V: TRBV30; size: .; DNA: TGTGCCTGGAGCCGTGGACTAGCGGGGACCGCGAACACCGGGGAGCTGTTTTTT; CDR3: CAWSRGLAGTANTGELFF
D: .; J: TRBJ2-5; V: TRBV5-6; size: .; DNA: TGTGCCAGCAGCTGGGGGACTGACATAGGGACCCAGTACTTC; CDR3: CASSWGTDIGTQYF
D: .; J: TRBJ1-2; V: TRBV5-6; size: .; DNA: TGTGCCGCCCGGTCGTGGAGTTACAACTATGGCTACACCTTC; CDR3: CAARSWSYNYGYTF
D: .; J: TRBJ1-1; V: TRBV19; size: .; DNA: TGTGCCAGTAGTAGATCGCGGGAGGAAGCTTTCTTT; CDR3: CASSRSREEAFF
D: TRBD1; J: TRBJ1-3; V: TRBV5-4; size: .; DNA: TGTGCCAGCAGCTTGGCAGGGGGCACTGGAAACACCATATATTTT; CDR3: CASSLAGGTGNTIYF
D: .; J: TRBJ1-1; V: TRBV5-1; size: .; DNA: TGCGCCAGCAGCCCCGGGTTAAACACTGAAGCTTTCTTT; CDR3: CASSPGLNTEAFF
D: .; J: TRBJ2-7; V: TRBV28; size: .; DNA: TGTGCCAGCATCCCCGGGGCGCCGGGAGAAGGGTTCGGCTCCTACGAGCAGTACTTC; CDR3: CASIPGAPGEGFGSYEQYF
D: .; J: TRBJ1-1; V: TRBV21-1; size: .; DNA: TGTGCCAGCAGCAAAGATGAGGGAAGGGCTGAAGCTTTCTTT; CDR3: CASSKDEGRAEAFF
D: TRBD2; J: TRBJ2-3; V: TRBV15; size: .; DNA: TGTGCCACCAGCAGAGAAGTGAGGAAAAGGGAGGGAAGCACAGATACGCAGTATTTT; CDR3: CATSREVRKREGSTDTQYF
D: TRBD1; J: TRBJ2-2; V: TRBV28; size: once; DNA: TGTGCCAGCAGGAGGGGGCGGGTGAACACCGGGGAGCTGTTTTTT; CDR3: CASRRGRVNTGELFF
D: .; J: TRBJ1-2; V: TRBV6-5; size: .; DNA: TGTGCCAGCAGAGCGGACAGACCTTTAAACTATGGCTACACCTTC; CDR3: CASRADRPLNYGYTF
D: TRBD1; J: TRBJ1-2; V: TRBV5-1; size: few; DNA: TGCGCCAGCAGCCGGGACAGGGCCTATGGCTACACCTTC; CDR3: CASSRDRAYGYTF
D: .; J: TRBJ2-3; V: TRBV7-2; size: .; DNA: TGTGCCAGCGCCGGGACTCCTGTTCTGTATTTT; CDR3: CASAGTPVLYF
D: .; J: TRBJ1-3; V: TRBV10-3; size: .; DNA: TGTGCCATCAGGCGAGGGGGAGACACCATATATTTT; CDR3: CAIRRGGDTIYF
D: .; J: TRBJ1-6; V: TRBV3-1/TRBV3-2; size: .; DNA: TGTGCCAGCACCCCGGGGGGGTCCAACTCACCCCTCCACTTT; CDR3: CASTPGGSNSPLHF
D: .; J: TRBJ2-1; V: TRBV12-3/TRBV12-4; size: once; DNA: TGTGCCAGCAGAATAGATTATGAGCAGTTCTTC; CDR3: CASRIDYEQFF
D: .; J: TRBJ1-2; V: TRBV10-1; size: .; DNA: TGCGCCGGTCCGGCACAGGGCTATGGCTACACCTTC; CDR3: CAGPAQGYGYTF
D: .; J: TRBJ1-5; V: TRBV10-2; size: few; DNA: TGCGCCAGCAGCGACATGGGAGGCAATCAGCCCCAGCATTTT; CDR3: CASSDMGGNQPQHF
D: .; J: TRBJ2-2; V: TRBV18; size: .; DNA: TGTGCCAGCTCAACCGGGTCCCACACCGGGGAGCTGTTTTTT; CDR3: CASSTGSHTGELFF
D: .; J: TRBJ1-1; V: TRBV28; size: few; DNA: TGTGCCAGCAGTTTACGGGGGAACACTGAAGCTTTCTTT; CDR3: CASSLRGNTEAFF
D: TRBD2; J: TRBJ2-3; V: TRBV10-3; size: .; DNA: TGTGCCATCAGCCCGGGACTAGCGACTAGCACAGATACGCAGTATTTT; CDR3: CAISPGLATSTDTQYF
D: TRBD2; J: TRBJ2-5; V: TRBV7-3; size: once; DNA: TGTGCCAGCAGCTTAGGACTAGCGTCTTCGGAGACCCAGTACTTC; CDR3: CASSLGLASSETQYF
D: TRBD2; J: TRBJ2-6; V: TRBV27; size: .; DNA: TGTGCCAGCAGGCGGGGGATATCTAGTCTAGAGACCTCTGGGGCCAACGTCCTGACTTTC; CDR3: CASRRGISSLETSGANVLTF
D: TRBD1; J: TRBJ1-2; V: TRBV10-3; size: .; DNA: TGTGCCATCAGTGTTGACAGGGATAACTATGGCTACACCTTC; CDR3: CAISVDRDNYGYTF
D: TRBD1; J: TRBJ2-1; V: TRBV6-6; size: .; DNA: TGTGCCAGCAGTTGGACAGGGTGGAATGAGCAGTTCTTC; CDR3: CASSWTGWNEQFF
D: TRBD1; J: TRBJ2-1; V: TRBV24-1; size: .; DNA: TGTGCCACCAGTGATCCACTCCCGGGACAGAGCGTTTCCAGCGAGCAGTTCTTC; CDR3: CATSDPLPGQSVSSEQFF
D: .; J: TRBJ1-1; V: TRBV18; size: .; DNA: TGTGCCAGCTCACTCACCCAGGGTGGGGGCCCTGACGAAGCTTTCTTT; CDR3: CASSLTQGGGPDEAFF
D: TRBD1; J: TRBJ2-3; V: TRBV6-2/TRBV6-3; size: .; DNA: TGTGCCAGCAGCCCTCGACAGGGGCCCTTGAGAGATACGCAGTATTTT; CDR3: CASSPRQGPLRDTQYF
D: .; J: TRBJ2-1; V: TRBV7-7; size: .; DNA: TGTGCTAGCAGCAAACTAGACTACAATGAGCAGTTCTTC; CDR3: CASSKLDYNEQFF
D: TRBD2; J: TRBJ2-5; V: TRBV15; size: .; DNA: TGTGCCACCACCAAATCCCTACTAGCGGGGGAGCAAGAGACCCAGTACTTC; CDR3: CATTKSLLAGEQETQYF
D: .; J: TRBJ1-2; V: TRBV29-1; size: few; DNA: TGCAGCGTTGATGACACTTACTATGGCTACACCTTC; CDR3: CSVDDTYYGYTF
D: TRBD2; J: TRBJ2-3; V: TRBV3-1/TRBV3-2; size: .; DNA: TGTGCCAGCAGCCAAGGCAGGGAGGGGGATACGCAGTATTTT; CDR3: CASSQGREGDTQYF
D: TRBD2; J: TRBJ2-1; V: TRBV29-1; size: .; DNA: TGCAGCGTCGAGGGACTAGCGGGAGGTACCGATGAGCAGTTCTTC; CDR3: CSVEGLAGGTDEQFF
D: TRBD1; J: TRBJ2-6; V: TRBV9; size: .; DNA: TGTGCCAGCAGCGGGACAGGGTTAAGCTCTGGGGCCAACGTCCTGACTTTC; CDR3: CASSGTGLSSGANVLTF
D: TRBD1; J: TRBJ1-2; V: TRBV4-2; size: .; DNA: TGTGCCAGCAGCCAAGTCGGACAGGGGGGAGGCTACACCTTC; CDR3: CASSQVGQGGGYTF
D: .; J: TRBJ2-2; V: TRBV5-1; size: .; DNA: TGCGCCAGCAGCTTGGGACAGACGAACACCGGGGAGCTGTTTTTT; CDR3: CASSLGQTNTGELFF
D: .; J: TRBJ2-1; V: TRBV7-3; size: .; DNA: TGTGCCAGCAGCCTCGGGTCGCGGGTGGCCCGCAATGAGCAGTTCTTC; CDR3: CASSLGSRVARNEQFF
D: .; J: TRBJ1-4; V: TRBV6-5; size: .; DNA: TGTGCCAGCAGTTACTCCCGGACTTCAAATGAAAAACTGTTTTTT; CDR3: CASSYSRTSNEKLFF
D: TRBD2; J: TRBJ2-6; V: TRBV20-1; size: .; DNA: TGCAGTGCTAGTGGTGCCGGGGGGTTTTCGTCTGGGGCCAACGTCCTGACTTTC; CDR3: CSASGAGGFSSGANVLTF
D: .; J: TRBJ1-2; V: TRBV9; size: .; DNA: TGTGCCAGCAGCCCCTTACCGCAACTTAACTATGGCTACACCTTC; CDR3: CASSPLPQLNYGYTF
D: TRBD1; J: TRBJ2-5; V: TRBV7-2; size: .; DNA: TGTGCCAGCGCCGCGGCTTTACAGGGGTGGGAGACCCAGTACTTC; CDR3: CASAAALQGWETQYF
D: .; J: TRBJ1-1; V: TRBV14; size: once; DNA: TGTGCCAGCAGCCCGGGACATCAACGATGGAACACTGAAGCTTTCTTT; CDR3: CASSPGHQRWNTEAFF
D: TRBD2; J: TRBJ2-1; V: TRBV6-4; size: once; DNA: TGTGCCAGCAGTGACTGGCTAGCGGAGGGTCCCGAGCAGTTCTTC; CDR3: CASSDWLAEGPEQFF
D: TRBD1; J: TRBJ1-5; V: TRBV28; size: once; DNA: TGTGCCAGCAGTCAGGACAGGGGGCTTCAGCCCCAGCATTTT; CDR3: CASSQDRGLQPQHF
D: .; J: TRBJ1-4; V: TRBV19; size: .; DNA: TGTGCCAGTAGCCAGGGCGCAACTAATGAAAAACTGTTTTTT; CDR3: CASSQGATNEKLFF
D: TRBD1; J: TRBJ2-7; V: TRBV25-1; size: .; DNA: TGTGCCAGCAGTGAAATTGGGGACAGCTACGAGCAGTACTTC; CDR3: CASSEIGDSYEQYF
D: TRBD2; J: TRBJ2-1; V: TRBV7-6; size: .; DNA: TGTGCCAGCACCCCAGCGGGAGGGATATCGGGGAATGAGCAGTTCTTC; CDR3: CASTPAGGISGNEQFF
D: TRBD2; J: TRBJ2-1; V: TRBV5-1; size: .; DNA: TGCGCCAGCAGCTTGCTAGCGGGTCCTAGGGAGCAGTTCTTC; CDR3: CASSLLAGPREQFF
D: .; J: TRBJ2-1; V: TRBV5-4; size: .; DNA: TGTGCCAGCATCCGCGACAGGCGAAGGGGGAATGAGCAGTTCTTC; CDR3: CASIRDRRRGNEQFF